Listed below are T cell receptor beta chains from one sample, sequenced in a study of CD8 T cells in ankylosing spondylitis. Via MiXCR, TCRdb re-called the 5' RACE reads, giving one row per CDR3 protein. The repertoire includes more than 95,000 distinct CDR3 sequences, over 6.5% of them detected once, and 9.9% sits in the top ten. Sequenced material: blood, either unsorted or a sorted T cell fraction (not recorded which). The receptors were sampled from a male donor with ankylosing spondylitis or in good health (not recorded which). Each CDR3 is given with its conserved first and last residue. A D gene is named only where the DNA matches it firmly. The size of a clone is reported for some rows only, either as once, few or many, or as a class for expanded clones.

TRBJ1-1 TRBV6-1 . many TGTGCCAGCAGCCGGACAGCAAACACTGAAGCTTTCTTT CASSRTANTEAFF
TRBJ2-5 TRBV4-3 TRBD1 many TGCGCCAGCAGCCAAGACGGCTTTGGGACAGGGAAAGAGACCCAGTACTTC CASSQDGFGTGKETQYF
TRBJ2-2 TRBV11-2 TRBD2 many TGTGCCAGCAGCCCGTTATTGGGGACTAGCACTTTCCAAGGGGAGCTGTTTTTT CASSPLLGTSTFQGELFF
TRBJ2-3 TRBV4-3 . many TGCGCCAGCAGCGCCTTCGGGCGGGCGACCACAGATACGCAGTATTTT CASSAFGRATTDTQYF
TRBJ2-2 TRBV12-3/TRBV12-4 . many TGTGCCAGCAGTTTGCGCAGGGGGGGGACCGGGGAGCTGTTTTTT CASSLRRGGTGELFF
TRBJ2-1 TRBV20-1 TRBD2 many TGCAGTGCTGGCGGACTAGAAGGGAATGAGCAGTTCTTC CSAGGLEGNEQFF
TRBJ2-1 TRBV20-1 TRBD2 many TGCAGTGCTAGAGTCTACCAAACTAGCGGGAGGGGGAATGAGCAGTTCTTC CSARVYQTSGRGNEQFF
TRBJ2-1 TRBV9 TRBD2 many TGTGCCAGCAGCGCTACGGGACTACCCTACAATGAGCAGTTCTTC CASSATGLPYNEQFF
TRBJ2-3 TRBV11-2 . many TGTGCCAGCAGCTTAGGTACAGGGTACGGCACAGATACGCAGTATTTT CASSLGTGYGTDTQYF
TRBJ2-1 TRBV6-2/TRBV6-3 . . TGTGCTGTAGCGACCTACAATGAGCAGTTCTTC CAVATYNEQFF
TRBJ2-3 TRBV4-1 TRBD1 many TGCGCCAGCGGCCCCGGGACAGTCAGCACAGATACGCAGTATTTT CASGPGTVSTDTQYF
TRBJ2-7 TRBV6-4 . many TGTGCCAGGTCATCAGGGAACGAGCAGTACTTC CARSSGNEQYF
TRBJ2-3 TRBV20-1 TRBD2 many TGCAGTGCTAGACCCGGGACTAGCGGCCCCTTGAGGGATGATACGCAGTATTTT CSARPGTSGPLRDDTQYF
TRBJ2-5 TRBV5-1 . many TGCGCCAGCAGCTTGGCCCTAGGAATCACAGAGACCCAGTACTTC CASSLALGITETQYF
TRBJ2-3 TRBV5-1 . many TGCGCCAGCGGCCAACTAGCCTCCACAGATACGCAGTATTTT CASGQLASTDTQYF
TRBJ2-1 TRBV3-1 . many TGTGCCAGCAGCCAAGATCGAGGCAATGAGCAGTTCTTC CASSQDRGNEQFF
TRBJ2-1 TRBV4-3 . many TGCGCCAGCAGCCTTGATAAGTGGGTGAATGAGCAGTTCTTC CASSLDKWVNEQFF